The 7 T cell receptor beta chains given below trace back to one sample, sequenced in a study of beta chain features in type 1 diabetes. Points from the study as a whole: Moderate yet significant TCRB CDR3 shortening was seen in Type 1 diabetes patients in all four CD4+ subsets.

Their antigens remain unidentified. Expressed TCRB transcripts were sequenced, since all the RNA that had been isolated was reverse transcribed. Only in-frame clones appear in the TCRdb table, and some are missing; sequencing was by immunoSEQ multiplex PCR. The sample includes some 190,000 clones, approximately 7.9% of them seen just once. The sample comprised central memory CD4+ T cells from blood. These receptors originate from a man younger than 30 with type 1 diabetes.

This clone has only a few counts. The gene calls are TRBV9 and TRBJ2-5; 12 bases are a match to TRBD2. This CDR3 is built from 16 residues. Germline values: CDR1 SGDLS, CDR2 YYNGEE. V shed 1 base, J shed 1 base, and the junction held 2 bases outside the gene matches. CDR3 nucleotides: TGTGCCAGCAGCGTAACTAGCGGGGGGTCCCAAGAGACCCAGTACTTC. Translated: CASSVTSGGSQETQYF. The variable domain in full, with the rest retrieved from reference TRBV9 and TRBJ2-5, is DSGVTQTPKHLITATGQRVTLRCSPRSGDLSVYWYQQSLDQGLQFLIQYYNGEERAKGNILERFSAQQFPDLHSELNLSSLELGDSALYFCASSVTSGGSQETQYFGPGTRLLVL.

The J gene is TRBJ1-2, the V gene TRBV6-6; 10 nucleotides align to TRBD1. From germline, CDR1 is MNHNY and CDR2 SVGAGI (reference sequence). Unmatched junction bases numbered 7, after V lost 6 bases and J lost 6 bases. The CDR3 loop spans 14 amino acids. The CDR3 is CASRNPGQGHGYTF. Written as DNA, the CDR3 is TGTGCCAGCAGAAATCCGGGACAGGGGCATGGCTACACCTTC.

The genes are TRBV5-6 and TRBJ1-2, with TRBD1 matching over 7 bases. This CDR3 spans 13 amino acids. Trimming took 5 bases from V and 3 from J; bases not matched to a gene: 4. Germline V gene lookup returns CDR1 SGHDT and CDR2 YYEEEE. The CDR3 is CASRQGTDYGYTF. CDR3 nucleotides: TGTGCCAGCAGACAGGGGACAGACTATGGCTACACCTTC.

The J gene is TRBJ1-6, the V gene TRBV29-1, with 8 bases identical to TRBD1. CDR3 length equals 17 residues. CDR1 and CDR2 (germline): SQVTM, ANQGSEA. V shed 1 base, J shed 4 bases, and the junction held 9 bases outside the gene matches. The CDR3 DNA is TGCAGCGTTGAAGGGGCAGTGGACAGGGCGTATAATTCACCCCTCCACTTT. The encoded protein is CSVEGAVDRAYNSPLHF.

V usage is TRBV30 and J usage is TRBJ1-1, with 8 nucleotides matching TRBD1. CDR1 is GTSNPN, CDR2 SVGIG, per germline (reference sequence). CDR3 length equals 13 residues. The CDR3 spells CAHSSDRATEAFF. The CDR3 region has the DNA TGTGCGCACTCCTCGGACAGGGCCACTGAAGCTTTCTTT.

This clone was counted only a few times. The chain links TRBV5-1 to TRBJ2-5; TRBD1 matches at 7 bases. V dropped 4 bases and J dropped 2; count of bases not matched to a gene: 2. Germline CDR1 SGHRS, CDR2 YFSETQ. The CDR3 is 13 amino acids. CDR3 bases: TGCGCCAGCAGCCCGGGACAGCAAGAGACCCAGTACTTC. Its translation: CASSPGQQETQYF. Full variable domain (rest looked up from reference TRBV5-1 and TRBJ2-5): KAGVTQTPRYLIKTRGQQVTLSCSPISGHRSVSWYQQTPGQGLQFLFEYFSETQRNKGNFPGRFSGRQFSNSRSEMNVSTLELGDSALYLCASSPGQQETQYFGPGTRLLVL.

The CDR3 sequence: CASSFNRGYGYTF. The CDR3 region has the DNA TGTGCCAGCAGTTTTAACAGGGGTTATGGCTACACCTTC. V and J are TRBV6-5 and TRBJ1-2; TRBD1 agrees at 7 bases. The CDR3 is 13 amino acids. Germline CDR1 reads MNHEY; CDR2 reads SVGAGI. The V and J ends lost 4 bases and 5 bases, in that order; junction bases with no gene match: 4.